The 32 T cell receptor beta chains presented below share a single source sample, sequenced in a study of Graves' ophthalmopathy and Graves' hyperthyroidism. For repertoire sequencing, the TCR beta CDR3 regions were amplified from RNA transcripts. Following a first-round RT-PCR that used HTBI primers, a second-round multiplex PCR was carried out. In TCRdb, the multiplex PCR reads were re-called with MiXCR into one record per CDR3 protein. Among approximately 700,000 distinct CDR3 sequences listed, roughly two fifths were seen once. The sample taken for sequencing was peripheral blood. The receptors were gathered from an adult man with Graves' ophthalmopathy.

The CDR3 here is CASTLRERHSSYEQYF. The CDR3 region has the DNA TGTGCCAGCACCTTGCGGGAGCGGCACAGCTCCTACGAGCAGTACTTC. The chain is built from TRBV6-2 or TRBV6-3 and TRBJ2-7; TRBD2 matches 7 bases. The CDR3 loop spans 16 amino acids. The junction had 12 bases not matched to a gene; V was cut back by 7 bases and J by 0 bases. Germline-derived CDR1 and CDR2 are MNHEY and SVGEGT.

This clonotype was recorded many times. The rearrangement links TRBV19 to TRBJ2-5; TRBD1 might be the D (5 bases). The CDR3 is 13 amino acids. Germline V gene data show CDR1 as LNHDA and CDR2 as SQIVND (reference sequence). Trimming pared 6 bases from V and 4 bases from J, leaving 12 bases between. CDR3 nucleotides: TGTGCCAGTAGATCAGGGAACGGAGAGACCCAGTACTTC. It encodes CASRSGNGETQYF.

On this clonotype itself: Given a much more abundant clone one base away, this may be a read error. The chain employs TRBV2 and TRBJ2-2; D is uncertain. CDR3 length: 14 amino acids. V lost 6 bases and J 0 bases, leaving 8 bases between the germline ends. The germline V gene has CDR1 SNHLY and CDR2 FYNNEI. The CDR3 nucleotides read TGTGCCAGCAGAGGGCCGACGAACACCGGGGAGCTGTTTTTT. This encodes CASRGPTNTGELFF.

This sequence joins TRBV3-1 and TRBJ2-5, with a possible D match to TRBD1 (5 bases). This CDR3 region has 16 residues. V gave up 2 bases and J gave up 5 bases, with 18 bases separating them. CDR1 and CDR2 (germline): LGHDT, YNNKEL (reference sequence). CDR3 amino acids: CASSQIRGEDSETQYF. CDR3 coding DNA: TGTGCCAGCAGCCAAATAAGGGGCGAGGATTCGGAGACCCAGTACTTC.

About this clonotype: A much larger clone lies one base from this, so it may be a read error. This rearrangement joins TRBV7-9 to TRBJ2-7, with a weak D call TRBD2 (5 bases). V lost 6 bases and J 3 bases, leaving 15 bases between the germline ends. This CDR3 is 14 amino acids long. The germline V gene has CDR1 SEHNR and CDR2 FQNEAQ (reference sequence). The CDR3 region has the DNA TGTGCCAGCAGTAACGGGGTGACCCTCTACGAGCAGTACTTC. Its protein is CASSNGVTLYEQYF.

The chain uses TRBV11-1 and TRBJ2-7; the D call may be TRBD1 or TRBD2 (5 bases each). The CDR3 is 13 amino acids. Per germline, CDR1 SGHAT and CDR2 FQDESV (reference sequence). The V end lost 6 bases, the J end lost 6 bases, and 15 bases lay between the germline ends. The DNA of the CDR3 is TGTGCCAGCAGTTACTCCCGGGGCGGCGAGCAGTACTTC. This gives the protein CASSYSRGGEQYF.

The V and J genes are TRBV14 and TRBJ2-5; the D is unclear. The V end was cut by 0 bases, the J end by 3 bases, with 11 bases between. The CDR3 extends over 15 amino acids. CDR1 and CDR2 (germline): SGHDN, FVKESK. The CDR3 loop is CASSQDPTAKETQYF. The DNA for the CDR3 is TGTGCCAGCAGCCAAGATCCCACAGCCAAAGAGACCCAGTACTTC.

This clonotype was counted many times. The chain joins TRBV20-1 to TRBJ2-5; a weak D match, TRBD2 (6 bases). The CDR3 loop spans 13 amino acids. The germline V and J ends were trimmed by 6 bases and 3 bases, with 14 bases remaining between them. The V gene's germline CDR1 is DFQATT and CDR2 SNEGSKA (reference sequence). The DNA for the CDR3 is TGCAGTGCGAGTAGGGACTCAGAAGAGACCCAGTACTTC. Protein sequence: CSASRDSEETQYF.

The chain couples TRBV25-1 to TRBJ1-1, with a tentative D call TRBD1 (6 bases). Germline V gene lookup returns CDR1 MGHDK and CDR2 SYGVNS. The CDR3 length is 11 residues. The CDR3 nucleotides read TGTGCTCAGGGGACGGGCACTGAAGCTTTCTTT. It is translated as CAQGTGTEAFF.

This clonotype has ten or more counts. The V and J genes are TRBV20-1 and TRBJ1-2; 9 positions agree with TRBD1. Germline V CDR1 and CDR2: DFQATT, SNEGSKA (reference sequence). Germline trimming cut 6 bases from V and 3 bases from J; bases unmatched to any gene: 8. This CDR3 is 14 amino acids long. The CDR3 DNA reads as TGCAGTGCAAAACAGGGGGCCGTGGACTATGGCTACACCTTC. This translates into CSAKQGAVDYGYTF.

With regard to this clonotype: This may be a read error, as it is one base from a much larger clone. This is likely a read error, given that the CDR3 carries no conserved phenylalanine or tryptophan at its end. The genes are TRBV10-3 and TRBJ1-1, with 7 bases identical to TRBD1. Germline values: CDR1 ENHRY, CDR2 SYGVKD. This CDR3 is built from 13 residues. Trimming removed 2 bases from V and 10 bases from J; junction bases left unmatched: 7. CDR3 nucleotides: TGTGCCATCAGTGAGGGGCAGGGGGAGGTAGCTTTCCTT. Encoded protein: CAISEGQGEVAFL.

The chain uses TRBV15 and TRBJ1-5, with TRBD1 matching over 8 bases. Germline V gene data show CDR1 as LNHNV and CDR2 as YYDKDF (reference sequence). The CDR3 runs to 16 residues. Trimming removed 0 bases from V and 3 bases from J; junction bases left unmatched: 4. CDR3 protein: CATSREGQGSNQPQHF. Written as DNA, the CDR3 is TGTGCCACCAGCAGAGAAGGACAGGGCTCCAATCAGCCCCAGCATTTT.

The chain is built from TRBV10-3 and TRBJ1-1, with 7 nucleotides matching TRBD1. With 6 bases clipped from V and 8 bases from J, the junction kept 18 bases outside the gene matches. Germline V lookup: CDR1 ENHRY, CDR2 SYGVKD. The CDR3 totals 16 residues. CDR3 residues: CAISSTGKGLVEEAFF. CDR3 nucleotide sequence: TGTGCCATCAGCTCGACAGGGAAGGGGTTAGTGGAGGAAGCTTTCTTT.

V gene TRBV20-1 combines with J gene TRBJ1-6, with D possibly TRBD1 on 5 matching bases. Germline V gene lookup returns CDR1 DFQATT and CDR2 SNEGSKA (reference sequence). This CDR3 is built from 14 residues. V was shortened by 3 bases and J by 1 base, with 7 bases between the two germline ends. This CDR3 is CSASGGSYNSPLHF. The CDR3 DNA follows: TGCAGTGCTAGCGGGGGGTCCTATAATTCACCCCTCCACTTT.

With regard to this clonotype: A much bigger clone sits one base away, suggesting this may be a read error. The chain couples TRBV15 to TRBJ1-1; D might be TRBD1 (5 bases). Germline CDR1 is LNHNV and CDR2 is YYDKDF (reference sequence). The V end was cut by 2 bases, the J end by 5 bases, with 12 bases between. CDR3 length equals 14 residues. DNA of the CDR3: TGTGCCACCAGCAGACGACAGATTGGGACTGAAGCTTTCTTT. Protein: CATSRRQIGTEAFF.

This rearrangement joins TRBV7-9 to TRBJ2-3; maybe TRBD2 (5 bases). This CDR3 is 14 amino acids long. Trimming took off 5 bases at V and 3 bases at J, with 12 bases between the two ends. CDR1 and CDR2 from the germline V gene are SEHNR and FQNEAQ (reference sequence). As DNA, the CDR3 is TGTGCCAGCAGCAGAGGGCCGGGTACAGATACGCAGTATTTT. Amino acid sequence: CASSRGPGTDTQYF.

This clonotype was observed at least ten times. This rearrangement joins TRBV20-1 to TRBJ1-2, with a weak D call TRBD1 (6 bases). The CDR3 totals 13 residues. Between the trimmed V and J ends, which lost 2 bases and 3 bases, there was a span of 10 bases. Germline CDR1 DFQATT, CDR2 SNEGSKA (reference sequence). In nucleotides, the CDR3 is TGCAGTGCTAGATGGACAGAGGACTATGGCTACACCTTC. This translates into CSARWTEDYGYTF.

The chain employs TRBV29-1 and TRBJ2-2; 7 bases are a match to TRBD1. The trim removed 4 bases at V and 6 bases at J, leaving 11 bases unmatched. Germline V gene lookup returns CDR1 SQVTM and CDR2 ANQGSEA. The CDR3 has 15 residues. The CDR3 region has the DNA TGCAGCGTTGCGCGACCGGGACAGTTTTCCGGGGAGCTGTTTTTT. Its protein product is CSVARPGQFSGELFF.

This rearrangement joins TRBV20-1 to TRBJ2-7; D may be TRBD1 or TRBD2 (5 bases each). This CDR3 contains 13 residues. V lost 6 bases, J lost 0 bases, and 12 bases lay in between. The germline CDR1 and CDR2 sequences are DFQATT and SNEGSKA (reference sequence). The chain's CDR3 is CSASGTLSYEQYF. CDR3 coding DNA: TGCAGTGCGTCCGGGACCCTCTCCTACGAGCAGTACTTC.

In its sample, this clonotype was seen a few times. The V and J genes are TRBV20-1 and TRBJ1-6, with D unresolved. The CDR3 spans 12 residues. Germline V CDR1 and CDR2: DFQATT, SNEGSKA (reference sequence). V lost 1 base and J 7 bases, leaving 5 bases between the germline ends. The CDR3 sequence is CSARGGNSPLHF. DNA of the CDR3: TGCAGTGCTAGAGGGGGAAATTCACCCCTCCACTTT.

Only one count was recorded for this clonotype. The chain carries TRBV10-3 and TRBJ1-1, with 8 bases that match TRBD1. The V gene's germline CDR1 is ENHRY and CDR2 SYGVKD. This CDR3 region has 15 residues. With V trimmed by 5 bases and J by 1 base, 6 bases remained unmatched. The CDR3 loop is CAISYGGQENTEAFF. CDR3 DNA sequence: TGTGCCATCAGTTACGGGGGACAGGAGAACACTGAAGCTTTCTTT.

This clonotype was detected ten times or more. The chain joins TRBV9 to TRBJ1-6; perhaps TRBD1 as D (6 bases). This CDR3 comprises 14 residues. The V gene lost 4 bases and the J gene lost 5 bases, with 10 bases spanning the gap. Germline V lookup: CDR1 SGDLS, CDR2 YYNGEE. For the CDR3, the DNA is TGTGCCAGCAGCTTGGACAGCAATAATTCACCCCTCCACTTT. Protein product: CASSLDSNNSPLHF. The variable domain in full, with the rest retrieved from reference TRBV9 and TRBJ1-6, is DSGVTQTPKHLITATGQRVTLRCSPRSGDLSVYWYQQSLDQGLQFLIQYYNGEERAKGNILERFSAQQFPDLHSELNLSSLELGDSALYFCASSLDSNNSPLHFGNGTRLTVT.

In this sample, this clonotype turned up once. A single base separates this from a much larger clone, so it may be a read error. The chain has TRBV2 and TRBJ2-5; D gene ambiguous. The CDR3 extends over 15 amino acids. The V gene lost 1 base and the J gene lost 4 bases, with 13 bases spanning the gap. Germline CDR1 and CDR2: SNHLY and FYNNEI. CDR3 residues: CASSEVGLSSETQYF. CDR3 sequence (DNA): TGTGCCAGCAGTGAAGTGGGTTTGTCGTCAGAGACCCAGTACTTC.

As concerns this clonotype: The missing conserved phenylalanine or tryptophan at the end of this CDR3 makes a read error likely. The DNA is omitted, as the CDR3 cannot be located on it reliably, and the CDR3 follows TCRdb's listing. The chain joins TRBV2 to TRBJ2-7; the table's D call of TRBD2 was not tested on the DNA. The germline CDR1 and CDR2 sequences are SNHLY and FYNNEI. The CDR3 numbers 9 amino acids, ends counted. CDR3 in amino acids: CASGSAGSP.

This clonotype was counted many times. The chain links TRBV7-9 to TRBJ1-2; D unclear. CDR3 length equals 14 residues. Trimming cost V 5 bases and J 1 base, with 11 bases left between them. Germline V gene sequence: CDR1 SEHNR, CDR2 FQNEAQ (reference sequence). The CDR3 sequence: CASSPTGVNYGYTF. The CDR3 DNA reads as TGTGCCAGCAGCCCCACGGGAGTTAACTATGGCTACACCTTC. Combining the CDR3 with reference TRBV7-9 and TRBJ1-2 gives the whole variable domain DTGVSQNPRHKITKRGQNVTFRCDPISEHNRLYWYRQTLGQGPEFLTYFQNEAQLEKSRLLSDRFSAERPKGSFSTLEIQRTEQGDSAMYLCASSPTGVNYGYTFGSGTRLTVV.

The chain is built from TRBV20-1 and TRBJ2-2, with TRBD1 as a possible D gene (6 bases). Trimming shortened V by 5 bases and J by 5 bases, and 18 bases separated the two germline ends. There are 15 residues in the CDR3. The germline V gene has CDR1 DFQATT and CDR2 SNEGSKA (reference sequence). The CDR3 is CSAGPNRERTGELFF. The CDR3 DNA sequence: TGCAGTGCTGGACCGAACAGGGAGAGGACCGGGGAGCTGTTTTTT.

The chain uses TRBV20-1 and TRBJ2-5, with D possibly being TRBD1 (6 bases). The CDR3 length is 15 residues. V was shortened by 0 bases and J by 5 bases, with 16 bases between the two germline ends. The germline V gene has CDR1 DFQATT and CDR2 SNEGSKA (reference sequence). The CDR3 region is CSARESLGGSETQYF. The CDR3, as DNA: TGCAGTGCTAGAGAGTCCCTAGGGGGTAGTGAGACCCAGTACTTC.

The chain carries TRBV7-8 and TRBJ1-5; TRBD1 agrees at 8 bases. This CDR3 spans 11 amino acids. Germline values: CDR1 SGHVS, CDR2 FQNEAQ. Trimming at V came to 5 bases and at J to 16 bases, leaving 7 bases not matched to a gene. The CDR3 region is CASSLDRATHF. CDR3 nucleotides: TGTGCCAGCAGCCTGGACAGGGCCACTCATTTT.

The V call is TRBV9, the J call TRBJ1-1; no reliable D call. V lost 4 bases and J lost 3, with 10 bases in between. Germline CDR1 and CDR2: SGDLS and YYNGEE. The CDR3 is made up of 13 amino acids. CDR3 coding DNA: TGTGCCAGCAGCCCCCCAGAGTACACTGAAGCTTTCTTT. Its protein is CASSPPEYTEAFF.

V and J are TRBV19 and TRBJ1-1; tentatively, D is TRBD1 (5 bases). The CDR3 covers 14 residues. Germline V gives CDR1 LNHDA, CDR2 SQIVND (reference sequence). V lost 2 bases and J 2 bases, leaving 9 bases between the germline ends. The CDR3 protein is CASSISRGNTEAFF. DNA for the CDR3: TGTGCCAGTAGTATATCGAGGGGTAACACTGAAGCTTTCTTT.

This clonotype was counted at least ten times. The chain recombines TRBV2 with TRBJ1-3; D not resolved. This CDR3 is 16 amino acids long. The V and J ends lost 4 bases and 0 bases respectively, with 13 bases between them. Germline CDR1 is SNHLY and CDR2 is FYNNEI. In DNA, the CDR3 is TGTGCCAGCAGTGTCATGGGCGCAAGCTCTGGAAACACCATATATTTT. Translating it yields CASSVMGASSGNTIYF.

This clonotype showed up many times. The V and J genes are TRBV12-3 or TRBV12-4 and TRBJ1-4; D gene ambiguous. Trimming removed 6 bases from V and 7 bases from J, with 15 bases in between. The CDR3 loop spans 14 amino acids. CDR3 protein: CASSAWTGLEKLFF. For the CDR3, the DNA is TGTGCCAGCAGCGCCTGGACGGGTCTTGAAAAACTGTTTTTT.